One sample yielded the 20 T cell receptor beta chains listed below, sequenced in a study of CXCR3-negative and CXCR3-positive naive CD8 T cells. TRB cDNA was prepared as libraries by UMI-labeled 5' RACE. With the 5' RACE reads reprocessed, TCRdb shows one record per CDR3 protein and no DNA. Its table lists about 40,000 distinct CDR3 sequences. The sequencing input was memory CD8+ T cells from blood. All receptors come from a human donor in good health. Some clones in this sample may be carry-over from other donors' samples.

This clonotype registers medium-sized by frequency. This chain uses TRBV6-2 or TRBV6-3 with TRBJ2-2; as DNA is missing, the TRBD1 call by TCRdb cannot be tested. The CDR3 loop spans 18 amino acids. The germline CDR1 and CDR2 sequences are MNHEY and SVGEGT. CDR3 amino acids: CASSYWKGQGAETGELFF.

V gene TRBV9 combines with J gene TRBJ2-5. The CDR3 has 13 amino acids. The germline gives CDR1 SGDLS, CDR2 YYNGEE. The CDR3 loop is CASSGSAAETQYF.

The chain couples TRBV29-1 to TRBJ2-5; TCRdb's assignment of TRBD1 cannot be checked, as there is no DNA. CDR1 is SQVTM and CDR2 is ANQGSEA in the germline V gene. The CDR3 loop spans 13 amino acids. The CDR3 here is CSAETGGLETQYF.

V usage is TRBV5-6 and J usage is TRBJ2-7; as DNA is missing, the TRBD1 call by TCRdb cannot be tested. This CDR3 spans 15 amino acids. CDR1 and CDR2 from the germline V gene are SGHDT and YYEEEE. This CDR3 is CASSPGTGDFYEQYF.

The V gene is TRBV29-1, the J gene TRBJ2-1; the D call of TRBD2 rests on TCRdb alone, since no DNA is present to check it. The CDR3 is made up of 16 amino acids. Germline lookup yields CDR1 SQVTM and CDR2 ANQGSEA. The CDR3 reads CSVGGLAGLVGNEQFF.

The chain employs TRBV18 and TRBJ2-1; with no DNA, the TCRdb D assignment of TRBD1 cannot be verified. The CDR3 loop spans 14 amino acids. Per germline, CDR1 KGHSH and CDR2 LQKENI. The CDR3 loop is CASSHPDRVLEQFF. Full variable domain (outside the CDR3, taken from reference TRBV18 and TRBJ2-1): NAGVMQNPRHLVRRRGQEARLRCSPMKGHSHVYWYRQLPEEGLKFMVYLQKENIIDESGMPKERFSAEFPKEGPSILRIQQVVRGDSAAYFCASSHPDRVLEQFFGPGTRLTVL.

The chain is built from TRBV20-1 and TRBJ2-7; absent DNA, TCRdb's TRBD1 call cannot be checked. CDR1 DFQATT and CDR2 SNEGSKA come from the germline V gene (reference sequence). The CDR3 runs 13 residues. The CDR3 is CSARALDRYEQYF.

The chain carries TRBV29-1 and TRBJ2-2; TCRdb's D call, TRBD1, is unchecked because there is no DNA. CDR1 is SQVTM and CDR2 is ANQGSEA in the germline V gene. The CDR3 runs to 14 residues. The CDR3 protein is CSVPGTGTAGELFF.

This sequence joins TRBV29-1 and TRBJ2-5; TCRdb designates TRBD2, a call that cannot be tested without DNA. This CDR3 is 12 amino acids long. Germline V CDR1 and CDR2: SQVTM, ANQGSEA. This CDR3 is CSALRGEETQYF.

The V call is TRBV24-1, the J call TRBJ2-1; without DNA, the TCRdb call of TRBD1 cannot be checked. The CDR3 runs 15 residues. The V gene's germline CDR1 is KGHDR and CDR2 SFDVKD. The CDR3 is CATSDPASGYNEQFF.

The V call is TRBV7-2, the J call TRBJ2-1; the TCRdb D gene call, TRBD1, has no DNA to confirm it. The CDR3 covers 16 residues. Germline CDR1 reads SGHTA; CDR2 reads FQGNSA. CDR3 loop: CASSHPGQGLWNEQFF.

V usage is TRBV28 and J usage is TRBJ1-4; checking the TCRdb D call of TRBD1 is not possible without DNA. The CDR3 runs to 15 residues. CDR1 is MDHEN and CDR2 is SYDVKM in the germline V gene. The CDR3 here is CASSPPGANSEKLFF. Full variable domain (missing parts from reference TRBV28 and TRBJ1-4): DVKVTQSSRYLVKRTGEKVFLECVQDMDHENMFWYRQDPGLGLRLIYFSYDVKMKEKGDIPEGYSVSREKKERFSLILESASTNQTSMYLCASSPPGANSEKLFFGSGTQLSVL.

The chain carries TRBV7-2 and TRBJ2-5; TCRdb names TRBD2, which stays unverified in the absence of DNA. The CDR3 totals 17 residues. Germline loops: CDR1 SGHTA, CDR2 FQGNSA. Here the CDR3 reads CASSSGLAGGLQETQYF.

The chain has TRBV10-3 and TRBJ2-7; the D call from TCRdb, TRBD2, cannot be confirmed without DNA. The CDR3 is 14 amino acids. Germline lookup yields CDR1 ENHRY and CDR2 SYGVKD. The CDR3 loop reads CAISAGPSSYEQYF.

The chain is built from TRBV7-3 and TRBJ2-3; without DNA, the TCRdb call of TRBD2 cannot be checked. The CDR3 runs 15 residues. Germline V gene sequence: CDR1 SGHTA, CDR2 FQGTGA. The CDR3 region is CASSATSGFTDTQYF.

The chain joins TRBV12-3 or TRBV12-4 to TRBJ1-5; TCRdb outputs TRBD1, but without DNA this stays unchecked. The CDR3 is 15 amino acids. The CDR3 reads CASSSEQGSNQPQHF.

V gene TRBV6-5 combines with J gene TRBJ2-1; the D call of TRBD2 rests on TCRdb alone, since no DNA is present to check it. Looked up from germline, CDR1 is MNHEY and CDR2 is SVGAGI. This CDR3 region has 15 residues. CDR3 sequence: CASSGWTSSYNEQFF.

This chain links TRBV20-1 with TRBJ1-2; the TRBD1 assignment by TCRdb is unverifiable without DNA. CDR3 length equals 12 residues. Germline CDR1 reads DFQATT; CDR2 reads SNEGSKA (reference sequence). This CDR3 is CSATPGLEGYTF.

The rearrangement links TRBV28 to TRBJ2-3; the TCRdb call, TRBD1, lacks DNA for checking. The V gene's germline CDR1 is MDHEN and CDR2 SYDVKM. The CDR3 runs 17 residues. The CDR3 region is CASSLHGQGALSDTQYF.

This rearrangement joins TRBV7-9 to TRBJ2-7. Germline V lookup: CDR1 SEHNR, CDR2 FQNEAQ (reference sequence). There are 12 residues in the CDR3. This CDR3 reads CASSLQSYEQYF.